The clone carrying this T cell receptor (beta chain) was seen a few times. Antigen unknown. This sample is part of a study of T-cell reconstitution after alpha-beta-depleted transplantation in children. The study's findings and limits: Surviving recipient T cells and thymic progenitors produced the high day-60 TCRbeta diversity seen in some patients. T cells produced anew were the main source of T-cell counts and diversity one year after transplant.

CDR3 length: 12 amino acids. Germline CDR1 is MNHEY and CDR2 is SVGAGI. V was shortened by 6 bases and J by 5 bases, with 10 bases between the two germline ends. Preparation of the TCRbeta library involved a method that used unique molecular identifiers. TCRdb re-called the PCR reads with MiXCR, one entry per CDR3 protein. The sample shows about 600,000 distinct CDR3 sequences, 23% of them seen only once. This clonotype originated in a boy less than two years old who had a stem cell transplant for acute myeloid leukemia, so the T cells may come from the graft donor. The rearrangement links TRBV6-5 to TRBJ1-2, with D possibly matching TRBD1 (5 bases). The source was PBMCs, mostly from graft donor cells, collected 360 days after TCRalphabeta/CD19-depleted stem cell transplant. The CDR3 DNA reads TGTGCCAGCAGCTCAAAGGGGTATGGCTACACCTTC. Translated: CASSSKGYGYTF.